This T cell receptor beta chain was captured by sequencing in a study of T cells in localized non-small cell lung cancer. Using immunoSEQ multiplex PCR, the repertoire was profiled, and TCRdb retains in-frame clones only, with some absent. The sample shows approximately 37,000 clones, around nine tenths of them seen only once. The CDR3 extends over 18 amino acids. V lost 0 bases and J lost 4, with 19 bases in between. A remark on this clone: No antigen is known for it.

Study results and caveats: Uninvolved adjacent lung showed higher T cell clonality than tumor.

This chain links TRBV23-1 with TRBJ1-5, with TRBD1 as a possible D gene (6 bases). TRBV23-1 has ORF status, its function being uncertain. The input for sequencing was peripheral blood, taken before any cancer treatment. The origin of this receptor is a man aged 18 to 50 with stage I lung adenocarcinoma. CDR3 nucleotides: TGCGCCAGCAGTCAATCGGAATTCGGACAGAAGGGTAATCAGCCCCAGCATTTT. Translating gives CASSQSEFGQKGNQPQHF.